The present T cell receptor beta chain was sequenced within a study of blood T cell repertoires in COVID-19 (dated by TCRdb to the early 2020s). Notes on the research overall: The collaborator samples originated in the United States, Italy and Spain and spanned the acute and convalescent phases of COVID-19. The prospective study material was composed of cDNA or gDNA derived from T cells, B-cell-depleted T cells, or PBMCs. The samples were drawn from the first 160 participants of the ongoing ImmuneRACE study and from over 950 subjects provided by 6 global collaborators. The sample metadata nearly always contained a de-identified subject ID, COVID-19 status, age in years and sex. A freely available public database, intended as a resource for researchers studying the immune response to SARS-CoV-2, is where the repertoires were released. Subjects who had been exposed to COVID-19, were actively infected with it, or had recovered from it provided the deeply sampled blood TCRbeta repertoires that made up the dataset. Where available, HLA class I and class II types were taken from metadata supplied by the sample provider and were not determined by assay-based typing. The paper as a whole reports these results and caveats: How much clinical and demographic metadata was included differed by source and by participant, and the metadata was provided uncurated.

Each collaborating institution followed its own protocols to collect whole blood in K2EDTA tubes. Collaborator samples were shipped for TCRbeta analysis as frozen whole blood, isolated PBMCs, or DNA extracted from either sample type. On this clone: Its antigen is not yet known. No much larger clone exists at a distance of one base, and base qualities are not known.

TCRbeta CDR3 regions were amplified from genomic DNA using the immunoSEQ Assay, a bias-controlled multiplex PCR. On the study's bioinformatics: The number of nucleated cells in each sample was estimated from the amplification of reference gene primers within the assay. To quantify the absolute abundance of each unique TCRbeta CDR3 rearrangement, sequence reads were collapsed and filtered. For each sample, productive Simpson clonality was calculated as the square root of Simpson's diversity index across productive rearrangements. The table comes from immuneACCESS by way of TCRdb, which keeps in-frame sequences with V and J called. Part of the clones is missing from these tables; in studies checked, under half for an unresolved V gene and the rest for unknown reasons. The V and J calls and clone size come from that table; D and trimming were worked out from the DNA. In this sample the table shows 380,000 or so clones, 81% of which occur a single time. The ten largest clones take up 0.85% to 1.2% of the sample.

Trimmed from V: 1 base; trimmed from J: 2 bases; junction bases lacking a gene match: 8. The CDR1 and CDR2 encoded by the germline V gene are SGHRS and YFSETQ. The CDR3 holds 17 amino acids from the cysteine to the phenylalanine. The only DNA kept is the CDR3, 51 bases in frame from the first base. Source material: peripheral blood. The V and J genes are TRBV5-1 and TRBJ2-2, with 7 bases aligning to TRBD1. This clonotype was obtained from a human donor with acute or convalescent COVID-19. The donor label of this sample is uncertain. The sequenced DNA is TGCGCCAGCAGCTTGTTTCAGGCAGGGGGAAACACCGGGGAGCTGTTTTTT. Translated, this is CASSLFQAGGNTGELFF. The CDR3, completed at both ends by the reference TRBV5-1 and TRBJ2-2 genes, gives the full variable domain KAGVTQTPRYLIKTRGQQVTLSCSPISGHRSVSWYQQTPGQGLQFLFEYFSETQRNKGNFPGRFSGRQFSNSRSEMNVSTLELGDSALYLCASSLFQAGGNTGELFFGEGSRLTVL.